These 10 T cell receptor beta chains share one sample of origin, sequenced in a study of metastatic and nonmetastatic thyroid tumors. Using MiXCR, TCRdb reanalyzed the PCR reads. The data contain about 31,000 clones, roughly a fifth of them singletons. Patients were all untreated before their thyroid surgery. What was sequenced was blood. Every receptor here comes from a female donor with papillary thyroid cancer or a benign thyroid nodule (not recorded which). Some clones in this sample may be carry-over from other donors' samples.

The V gene is TRBV11-2, the J gene TRBJ2-2; the D is unclear. Trimming left V 3 bases short and J 5 bases short, with 4 bases between. Looked up from germline, CDR1 is SGHAT and CDR2 is FQNNGV. The CDR3 runs 12 residues. CDR3 DNA: TGTGCCAGCAGCTTTACTACCGGGGAGCTGTTTTTT. Translating it yields CASSFTTGELFF.

The CDR3 spells CASSDPPGGELFF. The CDR3, as DNA: TGTGCCAGCAGTGATCCCCCAGGCGGGGAGCTGTTTTTT. The V and J genes are TRBV6-1 and TRBJ2-2; no clear D. V lost 3 bases and J lost 7, with 9 bases in between. The CDR3 loop spans 13 amino acids. The V gene's germline CDR1 is MNHNS and CDR2 SASEGT.

This clone was picked up many times. The V call is TRBV9, the J call TRBJ2-3, with a possible D match to TRBD2 (7 bases). V gave up 0 bases and J gave up 5 bases, with 19 bases separating them. CDR3 length: 17 amino acids. CDR1 is SGDLS, CDR2 YYNGEE, per germline. DNA of the CDR3: TGTGCCAGCAGCGTAGGGGCGGGGGCGAAGGTTGGAGATACGCAGTATTTT. Its translation is CASSVGAGAKVGDTQYF.

CDR3 region: CASSLGGTPDQPQHF. The CDR3 bases are TGTGCCAGCAGTTTAGGGGGGACACCTGATCAGCCCCAGCATTTT. This chain uses TRBV12-3 or TRBV12-4 with TRBJ1-5; D possibly corresponds to TRBD1 (6 bases). This CDR3 has 15 amino acids. V was pared by 1 base and J by 5 bases, with 12 bases between.

This clone has at least ten counts. The CDR3 coding sequence is TGTGCCAGTAGTATAGCCCTACACTCTAGCGGGGGGGGAGAGACCCAGTACTTC. Amino acid sequence: CASSIALHSSGGGETQYF. The chain combines TRBV19 with TRBJ2-5, with 12 bases fitting TRBD2. This CDR3 spans 18 amino acids. Germline CDR1 LNHDA, CDR2 SQIVND (reference sequence). V shed 1 base and J 4 bases; nucleotides not matched to a gene: 10.

This clone was seen repeatedly, ten times or more. The V gene is TRBV27, the J gene TRBJ2-2; the D gene is possibly TRBD1 (6 bases). The CDR3 runs 14 residues. Germline assignment: CDR1 MNHEY and CDR2 SMNVEV (reference sequence). Trimming left V 5 bases short and J 6 bases short, with 13 bases between. The CDR3 protein is CASSAQGWAGELFF. The CDR3 coding sequence is TGTGCCAGCAGTGCACAGGGTTGGGCCGGGGAGCTGTTTTTT.

This clone came up many times. The chain joins TRBV5-1 to TRBJ1-4; D gene uncertain. V was pared by 1 base and J by 0 bases, with 7 bases between. There are 15 residues in the CDR3. The germline V gene has CDR1 SGHRS and CDR2 YFSETQ. Written as DNA, the CDR3 is TGCGCCAGCAGCTTGAGGGCAGCAACTAATGAAAAACTGTTTTTT. Translation: CASSLRAATNEKLFF.

This clone was seen many times. The genes are TRBV6-1 and TRBJ1-1; maybe TRBD1 (5 bases). The CDR3 is 13 residues long. The V end lost 10 bases, the J end lost 5 bases, and 17 bases lay between the germline ends. CDR1 and CDR2 (germline): MNHNS, SASEGT. CDR3: CANGYAGGTEAFF. The DNA for the CDR3 is TGTGCCAATGGTTATGCGGGGGGTACTGAAGCTTTCTTT.

This clone showed up many times. V is TRBV6-1 and J is TRBJ2-5; TRBD2 matches at 13 bases. CDR3 length: 15 amino acids. The germline gives CDR1 MNHNS, CDR2 SASEGT. Trimming took 6 bases from V and 6 from J; bases not matched to a gene: 7. The CDR3 DNA sequence: TGTGCCAGCAGCCAAACTAGCGGGGGGGCACAGACCCAGTACTTC. Its protein product is CASSQTSGGAQTQYF.

This clone was observed a few times. A much larger clone is a single base away; this may be a read error. The V and J genes are TRBV6-2 or TRBV6-3 and TRBJ2-7; D not resolved. V lost 2 bases and J 3 bases, leaving 11 bases between the germline ends. Germline CDR1 and CDR2: MNHEY and SVGEGT. The CDR3 spans 14 residues. Here the CDR3 DNA reads TGTGCCAGCAGTTACGGATCAGGAAACTACGAGCAGTACTTC. Protein sequence: CASSYGSGNYEQYF.